This T cell receptor (beta chain) is from a study of cytomegalovirus exposure and HLA in healthy donors. The wider study: An earlier analysis found 100 million or so unique TCR beta sequences from about 190 million T cells.

Primers included in the PCR were 60 Vbeta and 13 Jbeta primers. Only in-frame clones appear in the TCRdb table, and some are missing; sequencing was by immunoSEQ multiplex PCR. The sample has roughly 63,000 clones, 75% seen once. Whole-study findings and limits: Accurate predictions that matched the HLA-A and HLA-B alleles of most subjects were reportedly made from TCR beta sequences. Later analysis demonstrated an association between a missense DCLRE1C variant and TCR beta V- and J-gene trimming. Prior analysis indicated that the majority of TCR beta V segments exhibited productivity approximately 90% or approximately 30% of the time.

Only one count was recorded for this clone. Its cognate antigen is unknown. The CDR3 runs to 15 residues. Germline CDR1 and CDR2: SGHNT and YYREEE (reference sequence). Trimming at V came to 4 bases and at J to 5 bases, leaving 9 bases not matched to a gene. This receptor was identified in a woman aged 40 to 50 in good health and CMV-seropositive. The sequencing sample was made of PBMCs. The J gene is TRBJ2-3, the V gene TRBV5-4; 8 bases fit TRBD2. This CDR3 reads CASSINSGGQDTQYF. The CDR3 nucleotides are TGTGCCAGCAGCATCAATTCGGGGGGGCAAGATACGCAGTATTTT.